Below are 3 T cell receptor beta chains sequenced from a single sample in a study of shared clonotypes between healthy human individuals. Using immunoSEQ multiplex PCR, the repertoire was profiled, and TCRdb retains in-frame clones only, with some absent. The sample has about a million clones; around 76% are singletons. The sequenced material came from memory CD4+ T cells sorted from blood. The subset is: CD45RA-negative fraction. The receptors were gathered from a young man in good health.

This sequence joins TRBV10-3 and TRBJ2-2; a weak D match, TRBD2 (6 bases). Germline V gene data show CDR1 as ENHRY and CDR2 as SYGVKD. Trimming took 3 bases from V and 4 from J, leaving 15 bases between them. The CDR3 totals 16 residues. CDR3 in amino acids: CAISDGGLGGTGELFF. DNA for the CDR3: TGTGCCATCAGTGACGGTGGCTTGGGGGGCACCGGGGAGCTGTTTTTT.

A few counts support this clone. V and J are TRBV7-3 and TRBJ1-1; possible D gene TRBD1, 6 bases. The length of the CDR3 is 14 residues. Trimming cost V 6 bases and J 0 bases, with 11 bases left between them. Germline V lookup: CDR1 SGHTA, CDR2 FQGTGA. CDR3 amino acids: CASSTGNMNTEAFF. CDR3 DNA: TGTGCCAGCAGTACAGGGAACATGAACACTGAAGCTTTCTTT.

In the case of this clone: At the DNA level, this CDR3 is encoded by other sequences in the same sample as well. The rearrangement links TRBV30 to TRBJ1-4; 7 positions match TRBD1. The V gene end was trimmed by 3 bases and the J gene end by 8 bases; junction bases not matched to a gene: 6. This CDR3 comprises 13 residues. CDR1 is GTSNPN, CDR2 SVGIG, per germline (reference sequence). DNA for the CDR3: TGTGCCTGGAGCGGACAGGTGGGGGAAAAACTGTTTTTT. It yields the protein CAWSGQVGEKLFF. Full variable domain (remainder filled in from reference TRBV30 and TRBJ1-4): SQTIHQWPATLVQPVGSPLSLECTVEGTSNPNLYWYRQAAGRGLQLLFYSVGIGQISSEVPQNLSASRPQDRQFILSSKKLLLSDSGFYLCAWSGQVGEKLFFGSGTQLSVL.